This T cell receptor beta chain was documented in a study of shared clonotypes between healthy human individuals. V was pared by 5 bases and J by 2 bases, with 0 bases of the junction left unmatched. Germline V gene lookup returns CDR1 SGHTA and CDR2 FQGNSA. The CDR3 is made up of 13 amino acids. Regarding this clone: The identical CDR3 is also encoded by other nucleotide sequences in the sample.

Assay: immunoSEQ multiplex PCR; the TCRdb copy retains only in-frame clones and omits some. The table lists about 380,000 clones, about 96% of them singletons. The receptor's source is a man aged 25 to 40 in good health. Material: memory CD8+ T cells sorted from blood. The subset denotes: CD45RO+ cells pooled with CCR7-negative TemRA cells. This sequence joins TRBV7-2 and TRBJ1-5; 7 bases line up with TRBD1. The CDR3 DNA reads as TGTGCCAGCAGCGACAGGGGCAATCAGCCCCAGCATTTT. This codes for CASSDRGNQPQHF.